This record covers a single TCR beta chain. The sample comes from a study of OX40 agonist ivuxolimab in advanced cancers. Clones were read by immunoSEQ multiplex PCR, and TCRdb kept only the in-frame ones, dropping some. Of more than 70,000 clones listed, approximately 85% are singletons. CDR1 is MNHEY and CDR2 is SVGAGI in the germline V gene. The CDR3 extends over 12 amino acids. V dropped 5 bases and J dropped 4 bases, with 6 bases sitting between them. The V call is TRBV6-5, the J call TRBJ1-3; D unclear. The sequencing used CD4+ or CD8+ T cells sorted from blood, collected in a trial of the OX40 agonist ivuxolimab. This TCR was recovered from an adult with an advanced solid tumor such as melanoma, head and neck, liver or kidney cancer. The chain's CDR3 is CASSPQGNTIYF. The DNA for the CDR3 is TGTGCCAGCAGTCCCCAGGGAAACACCATATATTTT.